The rows below give T cell receptor beta chains drawn from one sample of a study of cytomegalovirus exposure and HLA in healthy donors. Assay used: immunoSEQ multiplex PCR; TCRdb lists only in-frame clones, some missing. The sample gives 110,000 to 150,000 clones, 70% to 90% of which show up once; 6.2% is in the top ten. Specimen: PBMCs. The receptors shown here come from a woman in her 30s in good health and CMV-seropositive. The CDR3 runs from the conserved cysteine through the conserved F or W. The D gene is left open where the match is weak. Not every row has a clone size; where given, it reads once, few, many or a size class.

cdr3_aa	cdr3_nt	d_call	v_call	j_call	clone_size
CASTPLAGEAETQYF	TGTGCCAGCACCCCCCTGGCGGGAGAGGCTGAGACCCAGTACTTC	TRBD2	TRBV11-2	TRBJ2-5	-
CASSVTGGVNTEAFF	TGCGCCAGCAGCGTTACAGGGGGAGTGAACACTGAAGCTTTCTTT	TRBD1	TRBV5-1	TRBJ1-1	-
CASSLLSGGSYNEQFF	TGTGCCAGCAGCTTATTGTCGGGAGGATCCTACAATGAGCAGTTCTTC	TRBD2	TRBV7-6	TRBJ2-1	-
CASSTGTGYGYTF	TGTGCCAGCAGTACCGGGACAGGCTATGGCTACACCTTC	TRBD1	TRBV2	TRBJ1-2	-
CATSRENVSSYNEQFF	TGTGCCACCAGCAGAGAAAACGTGAGCTCCTACAATGAGCAGTTCTTC	-	TRBV15	TRBJ2-1	-
CATSRGANTQETQYF	TGTGCCACCAGCAGAGGGGCGAACACACAAGAGACCCAGTACTTC	-	TRBV15	TRBJ2-5	-
CASSLGNNYEQYF	TGTGCCAGCAGCTTGGGCAATAATTACGAGCAGTACTTC	-	TRBV11-2	TRBJ2-7	-
CAIWDSETGNTIYF	TGTGCCATATGGGACAGCGAGACTGGAAACACCATATATTTT	TRBD1	TRBV10-3	TRBJ1-3	-
CASSYFPTDTQYF	TGTGCCAGCAGCTACTTCCCCACAGATACGCAGTATTTT	-	TRBV2	TRBJ2-3	-
CASSLTDREYQPQHF	TGTGCCAGTAGTTTGACCGACAGGGAATATCAGCCCCAGCATTTT	TRBD1	TRBV19	TRBJ1-5	few
CASSYSPGTSYEQYF	TGTGCCAGCAGTTACTCGCCGGGAACCTCCTACGAGCAGTACTTC	-	TRBV6-5	TRBJ2-7	few
CASSQDPTEYEQYF	TGCGCCAGCAGCCAAGATCCGACAGAGTACGAGCAGTACTTC	-	TRBV4-1	TRBJ2-7	few
CASSLLTGEDEQFF	TGCGCCAGCAGCTTGCTAACGGGGGAGGATGAGCAGTTCTTC	-	TRBV5-1	TRBJ2-1	-
CASYAGSAGAIYEQYF	TGTGCCAGCTATGCAGGGTCTGCGGGAGCTATCTACGAGCAGTACTTC	TRBD2	TRBV7-8	TRBJ2-7	-
CASSFGTRSSYNEQFF	TGTGCCAGCAGCTTCGGTACGAGGAGTTCCTACAATGAGCAGTTCTTC	-	TRBV11-1	TRBJ2-1	-
CASSRDRTDYGYTF	TGTGCCAGCAGTAGGGACAGGACAGACTATGGCTACACCTTC	TRBD1	TRBV6-1	TRBJ1-2	-
CASSSLGTGELFF	TGTGCCAGCAGCTCCCTAGGAACCGGGGAGCTGTTTTTT	-	TRBV28	TRBJ2-2	-
CASRGAGQGDYGYTF	TGTGCCAGCAGAGGGGCAGGACAGGGGGACTATGGCTACACCTTC	TRBD1	TRBV28	TRBJ1-2	-
CASSLYPITSAVKNEQYF	TGTGCCAGCAGCTTATACCCTATCACTAGCGCCGTTAAGAACGAGCAGTACTTC	TRBD2	TRBV7-2	TRBJ2-7	-
CASSYQGLAGGKQFF	TGTGCCAGCAGTTACCAGGGACTAGCGGGAGGGAAGCAGTTCTTC	TRBD2	TRBV27	TRBJ2-1	-
CASSRHRDGNTEAFF	TGCGCCAGCAGCCGTCACAGGGATGGGAACACTGAAGCTTTCTTT	-	TRBV4-1	TRBJ1-1	-
CASSWTSGLSSYEQYF	TGTGCCAGCTCATGGACTAGCGGACTATCCTCCTACGAGCAGTACTTC	TRBD2	TRBV18	TRBJ2-7	-
CASSLGPGELFF	TGTGCCAGCAGTTTGGGGCCCGGGGAGCTGTTTTTT	-	TRBV28	TRBJ2-2	-
CASSMPGSIYGYTF	TGTGCCAGTAGTATGCCAGGTTCTATCTATGGCTACACCTTC	-	TRBV19	TRBJ1-2	-
CASRERTGELFF	TGTGCCAGCAGGGAGCGGACCGGGGAGCTGTTTTTT	-	TRBV28	TRBJ2-2	-
CASSLGQGARETQYF	TGCGCCAGCAGCTTGGGACAGGGGGCGCGGGAGACCCAGTACTTC	TRBD1	TRBV5-1	TRBJ2-5	-
CASSREAGRGRNEQFF	TGTGCCAGCAGCCGGGAAGCGGGACGGGGGAGGAATGAGCAGTTCTTC	TRBD2	TRBV13	TRBJ2-1	-
CASSLDLTRAYEQYF	TGTGCCAGCAGCTTAGATCTGACCAGGGCCTACGAGCAGTACTTC	-	TRBV11-2	TRBJ2-7	-
CASSLARGGVRNTIYF	TGTGCCAGCAGCTTAGCGCGCGGGGGAGTAAGAAACACCATATATTTT	-	TRBV7-2	TRBJ1-3	once
CASSSFSGGNQPQHF	TGTGCCAGCAGCTCGTTTAGTGGTGGCAATCAGCCCCAGCATTTT	-	TRBV5-6	TRBJ1-5	-
CATSRDLQSSEQYF	TGTGCCACCAGCAGAGATCTTCAAAGCTCCGAGCAGTACTTC	-	TRBV15	TRBJ2-7	once
CSAPGAVGYTF	TGCAGTGCGCCGGGAGCAGTAGGCTACACCTTC	-	TRBV20-1	TRBJ1-2	-
CASSSGTGARNTEAFF	TGTGCCAGCAGCTCGGGGACAGGGGCCCGGAACACTGAAGCTTTCTTT	TRBD1	TRBV5-4	TRBJ1-1	-
CASNKREGKYEQYF	TGTGCCAGCAATAAAAGGGAGGGGAAGTACGAGCAGTACTTC	TRBD2	TRBV5-6	TRBJ2-7	-
CASSLSGFSNQPQHF	TGTGCCAGCAGTCTCTCGGGATTTAGCAATCAGCCCCAGCATTTT	-	TRBV2	TRBJ1-5	-
CASSRGVESEAFF	TGTGCCAGTAGTCGGGGTGTAGAGTCTGAAGCTTTCTTT	-	TRBV19	TRBJ1-1	once
CASSRLAGVTQETQYF	TGCGCCAGCAGCCGACTAGCGGGGGTGACCCAAGAGACCCAGTACTTC	TRBD2	TRBV4-1	TRBJ2-5	-
CATSRDLGAGVYEQYF	TGTGCCACCAGCAGAGATCTCGGAGCGGGAGTGTACGAGCAGTACTTC	TRBD2	TRBV15	TRBJ2-7	-
CASRSGLAGDETQYF	TGCGCCAGCAGAAGCGGACTAGCGGGAGATGAGACCCAGTACTTC	TRBD2	TRBV4-1	TRBJ2-5	-
CASSPYRGRDTEAFF	TGTGCCAGTAGCCCTTACAGGGGGCGCGACACTGAAGCTTTCTTT	TRBD1	TRBV19	TRBJ1-1	-
CASSFTGGLYNEQFF	TGCGCCAGCAGCTTTACGGGGGGTCTCTACAATGAGCAGTTCTTC	TRBD2	TRBV5-1	TRBJ2-1	-
CASSSRAGETYEQYF	TGTGCCAGCAGTTCCAGAGCGGGGGAAACCTACGAGCAGTACTTC	TRBD2	TRBV6-5	TRBJ2-7	-
CASSEEPGSGANVLTF	TGTGCCAGCAGTGAAGAACCAGGGTCTGGGGCCAACGTCCTGACTTTC	-	TRBV6-1	TRBJ2-6	once
CASSAGFSGGALDTQYF	TGTGCCAGCAGCGCAGGGTTTAGCGGGGGGGCCTTAGATACGCAGTATTTT	TRBD2	TRBV9	TRBJ2-3	-
CASSPIQGDRSYEQYF	TGTGCCAGCAGCCCCATCCAAGGAGATCGATCCTACGAGCAGTACTTC	-	TRBV9	TRBJ2-7	-
CASSFRGPQERQYF	TGCGCCAGCAGCTTCAGGGGTCCCCAGGAGAGGCAGTACTTC	-	TRBV5-1	TRBJ2-7	-
CASIKGGPEDTQYF	TGTGCCAGCATAAAGGGGGGGCCGGAAGATACGCAGTATTTT	-	TRBV7-2	TRBJ2-3	-
CASRDGGVGYGYTF	TGCGCCAGCCGAGACGGGGGAGTGGGCTATGGCTACACCTTC	-	TRBV10-2	TRBJ1-2	-
CAISVQINQPQHF	TGTGCCATCAGTGTACAGATCAATCAGCCCCAGCATTTT	-	TRBV10-3	TRBJ1-5	few
CASSVTGTGFAGYTF	TGCGCCAGCAGCGTAACCGGGACAGGGTTCGCTGGCTACACCTTC	TRBD1	TRBV5-1	TRBJ1-2	-
CASSQQGATEAFF	TGTGCCAGCAGCCAACAGGGGGCGACTGAAGCTTTCTTT	TRBD1	TRBV9	TRBJ1-1	-
CASSLRRSSANEQFF	TGTGCCAGCAGCTTAAGGAGGAGTTCCGCCAATGAGCAGTTCTTC	-	TRBV7-2	TRBJ2-1	-
CASSPGRIRREQYF	TGTGCCAGCAGCCCGGGAAGGATCCGACGGGAGCAGTACTTC	-	TRBV7-9	TRBJ2-7	once
CASSPIGRGADTQYF	TGTGCCAGTAGCCCGATCGGGAGAGGGGCAGATACGCAGTATTTT	-	TRBV19	TRBJ2-3	-
CASSLGAGGLYEQYF	TGTGCCAGCAGCTTAGGGGCAGGGGGGCTCTACGAGCAGTACTTC	-	TRBV7-9	TRBJ2-7	-